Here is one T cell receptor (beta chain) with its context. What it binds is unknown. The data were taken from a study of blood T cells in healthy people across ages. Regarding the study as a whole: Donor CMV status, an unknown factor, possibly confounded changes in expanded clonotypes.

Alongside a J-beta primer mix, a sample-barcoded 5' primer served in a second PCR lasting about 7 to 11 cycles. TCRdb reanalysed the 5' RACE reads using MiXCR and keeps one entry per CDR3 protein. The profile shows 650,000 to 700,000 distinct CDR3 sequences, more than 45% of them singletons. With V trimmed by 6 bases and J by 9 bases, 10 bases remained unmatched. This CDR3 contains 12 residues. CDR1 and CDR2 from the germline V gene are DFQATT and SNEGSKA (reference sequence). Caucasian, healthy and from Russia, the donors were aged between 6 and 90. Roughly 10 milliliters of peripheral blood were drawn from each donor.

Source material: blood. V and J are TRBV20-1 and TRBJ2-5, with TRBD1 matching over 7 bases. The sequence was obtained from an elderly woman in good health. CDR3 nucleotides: TGCAGTGCCCTGGACAGGCATGAGGCCCAGTACTTC. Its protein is CSALDRHEAQYF.